This TCR beta chain is from a study of vaccination effects on CD4 cells after COVID-19. Ahead of sequencing, the ViraFEST assay grew antigen-specific CD4+ T cells using viral peptide pools. Cells that had been cultured for 9 to 10 days were the source of isolated CD4+ T cells. Participants completed two doses of the BNT162b2 or mRNA-1273 vaccine. Cultures got half-medium changes with IL-2 on days 3 and 7. Produced via immunoSEQ multiplex PCR; TCRdb's table is partial and in-frame only. The data contain some 23,000 clones, roughly three quarters of them seen just once; the ten biggest clones take up almost 8.5%. To note about this clone: The antigen is unknown.

Germline assignment: CDR1 SQVTM and CDR2 ANQGSEA. The germline V and J ends were trimmed by 3 bases and 6 bases, with 12 bases remaining between them. The CDR3 sequence is 12 residues long. The input for sequencing was CD4+ T cells from PBMCs cultured with SARS-CoV-2 spike peptides, taken after COVID-19 vaccination. The TCR comes from a human donor who received a COVID-19 vaccine. The rearrangement uses TRBV29-1 and TRBJ2-7; D may be TRBD2 (7 bases). CDR3 sequence reads: CSVDGGQAEQYF. In DNA form, the CDR3 reads TGCAGCGTTGACGGGGGGCAGGCCGAGCAGTACTTC.